The next 13 T cell receptor beta chains were all read from a single sample in a study of cytomegalovirus exposure and HLA in healthy donors. The PCR employed 60 Vbeta primers together with 13 Jbeta primers. Repertoires were generated with immunoSEQ multiplex PCR, while TCRdb's copy carries only in-frame clones and drops some. The sample holds some 130,000 clones. The sample comprised PBMCs. The receptors were gathered from a woman aged 40 to 50 in good health and CMV-seropositive.

This sequence joins TRBV28 and TRBJ2-7, with a possible D match to TRBD2 (5 bases). Germline V lookup: CDR1 MDHEN, CDR2 SYDVKM. V gave up 6 bases and J gave up 3 bases, with 9 bases separating them. The CDR3 extends over 12 amino acids. CDR3 in amino acids: CASSHGLYEQYF. CDR3 nucleotides: TGTGCCAGCAGCCACGGACTCTACGAGCAGTACTTC.

The chain joins TRBV19 to TRBJ2-1; 13 bases map to TRBD2. The CDR3 runs 14 residues. CDR1 LNHDA and CDR2 SQIVND come from the germline V gene (reference sequence). Trimming took 7 bases from V and 12 from J; bases not matched to a gene: 9. The CDR3 loop is CASTPGLAGDGQFF. The CDR3 DNA is TGTGCCAGTACCCCTGGACTAGCGGGAGACGGGCAGTTCTTC.

The chain employs TRBV5-6 and TRBJ2-7; D gene uncertain. This CDR3 is 14 amino acids long. In germline, CDR1 is SGHDT, CDR2 YYEEEE. V lost 7 bases, J lost 0 bases, and 14 bases lay in between. CDR3 in DNA: TGTGCCAGCTCCGACACCACGAGCTCCTACGAGCAGTACTTC. Amino acids: CASSDTTSSYEQYF.

The rearrangement uses TRBV27 and TRBJ1-3, with D hard to call. CDR1 is MNHEY and CDR2 is SMNVEV in the germline V gene (reference sequence). CDR3 length equals 14 residues. Deletions cut 7 bases from V and 3 bases from J, with 13 bases between. CDR3 DNA sequence: TGTGCCAGCATGAGGGCGCGAGGTGGAAACACCATATATTTT. As protein: CASMRARGGNTIYF.

The chain has TRBV4-3 and TRBJ2-7; TRBD2 aligns across 10 bases. Germline V CDR1 and CDR2: LGHNA, YSLEER. V lost 2 bases to trimming and J lost 1 base; unmatched junction nucleotides: 5. This CDR3 comprises 16 residues. The CDR3 reads CASSQSASGGSYEQYF. CDR3 nucleotides: TGCGCCAGCAGCCAATCCGCTAGCGGGGGTTCCTACGAGCAGTACTTC.

The chain recombines TRBV7-8 with TRBJ2-6; D is possibly TRBD2 (6 bases). The CDR3 contains 19 residues. V gave up 0 bases and J gave up 2 bases, with 17 bases separating them. Germline V gene lookup returns CDR1 SGHVS and CDR2 FQNEAQ. CDR3 amino acids: CASSLASTGGTAGANVLTF. CDR3 in DNA: TGTGCCAGCAGCTTAGCAAGTACCGGAGGGACGGCTGGGGCCAACGTCCTGACTTTC.

CDR3 sequence (DNA): TGTGCCAGCGGGGCGGAAGAGCCCCAGCATTTT. This codes for CASGAEEPQHF. This rearrangement joins TRBV28 to TRBJ1-5, with D perhaps TRBD1 (5 bases). The germline CDR1 and CDR2 sequences are MDHEN and SYDVKM. Trimming took 8 bases from V and 8 from J, leaving 10 bases between them. The CDR3 consists of 11 residues.

The chain has TRBV28 and TRBJ2-2; 7 bases are shared with TRBD2. The V and J ends lost 6 bases and 4 bases, in that order; junction bases with no gene match: 8. The CDR3 is 15 amino acids. The germline CDR1 and CDR2 sequences are MDHEN and SYDVKM. CDR3 nucleotide sequence: TGTGCCAGCAGCCTAGGACTAGTCGGCACCGGGGAGCTGTTTTTT. This encodes CASSLGLVGTGELFF.

The chain recombines TRBV29-1 with TRBJ2-4; D call uncertain. Germline values: CDR1 SQVTM, CDR2 ANQGSEA. V was shortened by 7 bases and J by 6 bases, with 10 bases between the two germline ends. The CDR3 loop spans 11 amino acids. The CDR3 is CSGTARNIQYF. As DNA, the CDR3 is TGCAGCGGAACAGCCCGAAACATTCAGTACTTC.

The V call is TRBV28, the J call TRBJ1-5; D call uncertain. The CDR3 spans 13 residues. Trimming cost V 4 bases and J 7 bases, with 11 bases left between them. From germline, CDR1 is MDHEN and CDR2 SYDVKM. Here the CDR3 DNA reads TGTGCCAGCAGTTCCGGGTGGAGGCAGCCCCAGCATTTT. Protein: CASSSGWRQPQHF. The full variable domain, in which reference TRBV28 and TRBJ1-5 provide the parts outside the CDR3, is DVKVTQSSRYLVKRTGEKVFLECVQDMDHENMFWYRQDPGLGLRLIYFSYDVKMKEKGDIPEGYSVSREKKERFSLILESASTNQTSMYLCASSSGWRQPQHFGDGTRLSIL.

V is TRBV19 and J is TRBJ2-7; 9 positions agree with TRBD1. Germline CDR1 reads LNHDA; CDR2 reads SQIVND (reference sequence). The CDR3 sequence is 13 residues long. V shed 10 bases and J 1 base; nucleotides not matched to a gene: 5. The CDR3: CATGTGRSYEQYF. The CDR3, as DNA: TGTGCCACCGGGACAGGGAGGTCCTACGAGCAGTACTTC.

The chain uses TRBV14 and TRBJ2-7; 8 bases fit TRBD1. CDR1 is SGHDN, CDR2 FVKESK, per germline. The CDR3 length is 13 residues. After removal of 11 bases from V and 1 base from J, the junction contained 7 bases not matched to a gene. The CDR3 loop reads CAGSGQESYEQYF. The CDR3 region has the DNA TGTGCCGGATCGGGACAGGAATCCTACGAGCAGTACTTC.

The chain joins TRBV5-4 to TRBJ2-1; 10 positions match TRBD2. Germline values: CDR1 SGHNT, CDR2 YYREEE (reference sequence). CDR3 size: 16 residues. The ends lost 0 bases at V and 8 bases at J; junction bases unmatched: 8. The CDR3 DNA follows: TGTGCCAGCAGCTTGGACCTAGCGGGAGATATGGATGAGCAGTTCTTC. Amino acid sequence: CASSLDLAGDMDEQFF.